A selection of T cell receptor beta chains follows, all from one sample in a study of naive and memory T cell subsets. TCRdb reprocessed the UMI-ligation and nested PCR reads via MiXCR and lists one record per CDR3 protein. The data show around 160,000 distinct CDR3 sequences, about a sixth seen once. Material for sequencing was naive CD4+ T cells from blood. These receptors all stem from a human donor in good health. The CDR3 runs from the conserved cysteine through the conserved F or W. A D gene is named only where the DNA matches it firmly. Clone size is stated in some rows and not others, as once, few, many or a class when expanded.

size,V,D,J,CDR3,DNA
once,TRBV24-1,TRBD2,TRBJ2-3,CATSAKIAGSPDTQYF,TGTGCCACCAGTGCCAAAATAGCGGGATCGCCAGATACGCAGTATTTT
few,TRBV28,-,TRBJ2-7,CASNDRTYEQYF,TGTGCCAGCAACGACAGAACCTACGAGCAGTACTTC
few,TRBV28,-,TRBJ2-7,CASRYQAAYEQYF,TGTGCCAGCAGGTACCAGGCGGCCTACGAGCAGTACTTC
-,TRBV20-1,TRBD1,TRBJ2-7,CSARDRGLDEQYF,TGCAGTGCAAGGGACAGGGGGCTCGACGAGCAGTACTTC
once,TRBV7-2,-,TRBJ2-7,CASSFPETRGYEQYF,TGTGCCAGCAGCTTCCCGGAGACTAGGGGTTACGAGCAGTACTTC
-,TRBV20-1,-,TRBJ2-7,CSAPKPTLHREQYF,TGCAGTGCCCCTAAACCCACCCTCCATCGCGAGCAGTACTTC
many,TRBV12-3/TRBV12-4,-,TRBJ2-5,CASSLRGQETQYF,TGTGCCAGCAGCTTGCGGGGCCAAGAGACCCAGTACTTC
-,TRBV2,-,TRBJ2-7,CASSVDYEQYF,TGTGCCAGCAGTGTGGACTACGAGCAGTACTTC
few,TRBV5-1,TRBD1,TRBJ1-3,CASSLEGQGNTIYF,TGCGCCAGCAGCCTAGAGGGACAGGGAAACACCATATATTTT
few,TRBV6-4,TRBD2,TRBJ2-5,CASKTSGASETQYF,TGTGCCAGCAAAACTAGCGGAGCAAGTGAGACCCAGTACTTC
few,TRBV10-3,-,TRBJ2-3,CAITARGTDTQYF,TGTGCCATCACCGCTCGGGGTACAGATACGCAGTATTTT
-,TRBV7-2,-,TRBJ1-5,CASSSRGNQPQHF,TGTGCCAGCAGCTCCAGGGGTAATCAGCCCCAGCATTTT
few,TRBV19,TRBD2,TRBJ2-7,CASSIVAGESYEQYF,TGTGCCAGTAGTATAGTAGCGGGAGAATCCTACGAGCAGTACTTC
few,TRBV7-9,TRBD2,TRBJ2-5,CASSPEWGSGGPQETQYF,TGTGCCAGCAGCCCGGAATGGGGTAGCGGGGGACCCCAAGAGACCCAGTACTTC
few,TRBV18,-,TRBJ1-1,CASSLTGWRVVTEAFF,TGTGCCAGCTCACTAACAGGGTGGAGGGTTGTCACTGAAGCTTTCTTT
few,TRBV25-1,-,TRBJ2-1,CASSEGGPSSYNEQFF,TGTGCCAGCAGTGAAGGTGGCCCGAGCTCCTACAATGAGCAGTTCTTC
-,TRBV11-2,-,TRBJ1-1,CASSLDAGNTEAFF,TGTGCCAGCAGCTTGGACGCGGGGAACACTGAAGCTTTCTTT
few,TRBV29-1,-,TRBJ2-3,CSVAGRTSTDTQYF,TGCAGCGTTGCGGGCAGGACGAGCACAGATACGCAGTATTTT
few,TRBV19,-,TRBJ1-2,CASSISGGGYGYTF,TGTGCCAGTAGTATCTCGGGCGGAGGATATGGCTACACCTTC
few,TRBV7-9,-,TRBJ2-3,CASSLALAGRTDTQYF,TGTGCCAGCAGCTTAGCGCTGGCCGGGAGAACAGATACGCAGTATTTT
-,TRBV11-1,-,TRBJ2-3,CASSFGYSTDTQYF,TGTGCCAGCAGCTTTGGCTACAGCACAGATACGCAGTATTTT